This paragraph reports one T cell receptor beta chain. The repertoire was sequenced with immunoSEQ multiplex PCR; TCRdb's copy has only in-frame clones and lacks some. The sample includes tens of thousands of clones, approximately 84% of them seen just once. The sample is drawn from a study of radiotherapy plus CTLA-4 blockade in lung cancer. V lost 5 bases, J lost 4 bases, and 21 bases lay in between. The CDR3 extends over 17 amino acids. CDR1 SGHVS and CDR2 FQNEAQ come from the germline V gene. This sequence originates from a human donor with non-small cell lung cancer who had stable disease on radiotherapy plus ipilimumab. The material was peripheral blood, obtained from a patient treated with radiotherapy plus ipilimumab. This chain connects TRBV7-8 to TRBJ1-3; the D gene is possibly TRBD1 (6 bases). Here the CDR3 reads CASSQSRGLAGGNTIYF. The CDR3 bases are TGTGCCAGCAGCCAAAGCAGGGGCTTGGCGGGAGGAAACACCATATATTTT.